The source of this T cell receptor (beta chain) is a study of molecular identifiers for immune sequencing clone quantification. Via MiXCR, TCRdb re-called the PCR reads, giving one row per CDR3 protein. The sample carries around 460,000 distinct CDR3 sequences, around 23% recorded once. This clonotype was observed at least ten times. J lost 2 bases, V lost 0 bases, and 6 bases had no gene match. Looked up from germline, CDR1 is MNHEY and CDR2 is SVGEGT. This CDR3 has 17 amino acids. The TCR was taken from a human donor in good health. Some libraries in this study had Jurkat cell RNA spiked in. Source material: naive CD8+ T cells from blood, with Jurkat cell RNA spiked in. Subset: FACS-sorted CD8+CD4-CCR7+CD45RA+ naive T cells. The J gene is TRBJ2-3, the V gene TRBV6-2 or TRBV6-3; 9 bases fit TRBD2. For the CDR3, the DNA is TGTGCCAGCAGTTACTCGCCTAGCGGGGAGGTCACAGATACGCAGTATTTT. Translating gives CASSYSPSGEVTDTQYF.